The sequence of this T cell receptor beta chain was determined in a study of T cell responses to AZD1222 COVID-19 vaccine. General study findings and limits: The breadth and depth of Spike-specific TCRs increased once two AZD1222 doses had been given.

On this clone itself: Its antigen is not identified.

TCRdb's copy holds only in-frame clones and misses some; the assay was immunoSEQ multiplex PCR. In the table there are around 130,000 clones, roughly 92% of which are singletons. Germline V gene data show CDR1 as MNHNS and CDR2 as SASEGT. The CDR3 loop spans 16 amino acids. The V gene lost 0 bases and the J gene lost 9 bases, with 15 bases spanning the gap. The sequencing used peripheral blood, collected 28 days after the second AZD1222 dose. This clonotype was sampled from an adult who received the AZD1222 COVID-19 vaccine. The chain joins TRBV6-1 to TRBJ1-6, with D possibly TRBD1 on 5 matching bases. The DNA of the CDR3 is TGTGCCAGCAGTGAAGCGTCGGGGCAGGGTGTTTCACCCCTCCACTTT. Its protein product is CASSEASGQGVSPLHF.